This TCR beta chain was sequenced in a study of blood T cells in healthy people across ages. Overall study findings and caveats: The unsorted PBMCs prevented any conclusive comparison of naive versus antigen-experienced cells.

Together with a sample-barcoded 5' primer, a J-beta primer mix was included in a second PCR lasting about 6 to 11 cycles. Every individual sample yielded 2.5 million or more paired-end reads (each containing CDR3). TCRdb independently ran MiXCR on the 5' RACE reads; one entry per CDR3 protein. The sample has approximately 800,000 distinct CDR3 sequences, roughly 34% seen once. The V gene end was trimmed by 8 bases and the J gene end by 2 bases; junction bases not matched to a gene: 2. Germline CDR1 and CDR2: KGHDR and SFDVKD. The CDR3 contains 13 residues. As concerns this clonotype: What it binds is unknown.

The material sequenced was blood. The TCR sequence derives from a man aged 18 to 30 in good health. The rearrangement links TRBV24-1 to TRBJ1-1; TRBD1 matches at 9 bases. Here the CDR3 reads CATKGQGNTEAFF. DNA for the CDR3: TGTGCCACCAAGGGACAGGGTAACACTGAAGCTTTCTTT.